The rows below give T cell receptor beta chains drawn from one sample of a study of blood T cell repertoires in COVID-19. The data were produced by immunoSEQ multiplex PCR, yet TCRdb's version contains in-frame clones alone and is incomplete. The sample comprises roughly 280,000 clones, about 88% of which are singletons, and about 4% rests with the top ten. Sequenced material: peripheral blood. Every receptor here comes from a man between 18 and 29 years old with active or convalescent COVID-19. The CDR3 runs from the conserved cysteine through the conserved F or W. The D gene is left open where the match is weak. Rows may omit the clone size; those that give it use once, few, many or a size class.

abundance	d_gene	v_gene	j_gene	CDR3aa	CDR3nt
-	TRBD2	TRBV5-1	TRBJ2-7	CASSLGLASEGLGEQYF	TGCGCCAGCAGCTTGGGACTAGCGTCAGAGGGTCTCGGCGAGCAGTACTTC
few	-	TRBV11-2	TRBJ2-3	CASSLVRGVGTDTQYF	TGTGCCAGCAGCTTAGTACGGGGAGTAGGCACAGATACGCAGTATTTT
-	TRBD2	TRBV19	TRBJ2-1	CASNADTGGSYNEQFF	TGTGCCAGTAACGCGGACACGGGGGGCTCCTACAATGAGCAGTTCTTC
-	-	TRBV19	TRBJ1-5	CASSRRGGSGSNQPQHF	TGTGCCAGTAGTCGAAGGGGGGGTTCGGGCAGTAATCAGCCCCAGCATTTT
-	TRBD2	TRBV5-1	TRBJ2-5	CASSSSLGGQETQYF	TGCGCCAGCAGCTCCTCCTTGGGGGGGCAAGAGACCCAGTACTTC
-	-	TRBV3-1/TRBV3-2	TRBJ2-7	CASSHDRPYEQYF	TGTGCCAGCAGCCATGACAGACCCTACGAGCAGTACTTC
-	TRBD2	TRBV28	TRBJ2-1	CASSFGTTYNEQFF	TGTGCCAGCAGTTTCGGGACTACCTACAATGAGCAGTTCTTC
-	TRBD2	TRBV5-1	TRBJ2-4	CASSPLAGLNIQYF	TGCGCCAGCAGCCCATTAGCGGGACTAAACATTCAGTACTTC
once	TRBD1	TRBV18	TRBJ2-7	CASSPGTGTLEQYF	TGTGCCAGCTCACCGGGGACAGGTACTCTCGAGCAGTACTTC
few	-	TRBV29-1	TRBJ1-1	CSVEDREGSEAFF	TGCAGCGTTGAAGATCGGGAAGGGTCTGAAGCTTTCTTT
-	-	TRBV7-9	TRBJ1-4	CASSLMRAGNEKLFF	TGTGCCAGCAGCTTAATGCGGGCCGGGAATGAAAAACTGTTTTTT
-	TRBD2	TRBV23-1	TRBJ2-7	CATRWIGGRPSYEQYF	TGCGCCACAAGATGGATAGGCGGGAGGCCCTCCTACGAGCAGTACTTC
-	TRBD1	TRBV6-5	TRBJ1-2	CASSYFGTDYGYTF	TGTGCCAGCAGTTACTTCGGGACAGACTATGGCTACACCTTC
-	-	TRBV28	TRBJ2-2	CASSLSPAGLFF	TGTGCCAGCAGTTTATCCCCGGCGGGGCTGTTTTTT
-	-	TRBV23-1	TRBJ2-3	CASSHRALNTDTQYF	TGCGCCAGCAGTCACAGGGCCCTTAACACAGATACGCAGTATTTT
-	-	TRBV5-5	TRBJ1-4	CASSPTGPNEKLFF	TGTGCCAGCAGCCCGACAGGCCCTAATGAAAAACTGTTTTTT
-	TRBD2	TRBV7-2	TRBJ2-7	CASSLAGGSSYEQYF	TGTGCCAGCAGCTTAGCGGGCGGGAGTTCCTACGAGCAGTACTTC
-	-	TRBV25-1	TRBJ1-1	CASSSFLNTEAFF	TGTGCCAGCAGTTCCTTTTTGAACACTGAAGCTTTCTTT